The clone carrying this TCR beta chain has more than one count but fewer than ten. Its antigen is not known. The V end lost 0 bases, the J end lost 2 bases, and 10 bases lay between the germline ends. CDR1 is MGHRA, CDR2 YSYEKL, per germline. This CDR3 is built from 15 residues. The authors isolated at least 6 million PBMCs per sample. For the second PCR, which ran for about 6 to 11 cycles, a sample-barcoded 5' primer and a J-beta primer mix were used. Via MiXCR, TCRdb re-called the 5' RACE reads, giving one row per CDR3 protein. The table has 750,000 to 950,000 distinct CDR3 sequences, 50% to 65% seen once; the top ten hold roughly two fifths. The sample is drawn from a study of blood T cells in healthy people across ages. Study results and limitations: Relative to aged donors, long-lived donors carried more naive CD4+ cells and displayed higher diversity.

The chain is built from TRBV4-1 and TRBJ1-2, with no clear D. The clonotype comes from a man older than 75 in good health. Sequences were obtained from blood. This CDR3 is CASSQDRVGNYGYTF. CDR3 DNA sequence: TGCGCCAGCAGCCAAGATCGGGTAGGAAACTATGGCTACACCTTC.